This T cell receptor beta chain comes out of a study of blood T cell repertoires in COVID-19. Study at large: The United States, Italy and Spain supplied acute and convalescent COVID-19 samples. T cells, B-cell-depleted T cells, or PBMCs provided the cDNA or gDNA that served as material.

As handled by the study authors: Counts of nucleated cells, estimated from reference gene primer amplification, were obtained. Produced via immunoSEQ multiplex PCR; TCRdb's table is partial and in-frame only. The DNA was the basis for D and trimming; V, J and clone size are from that table. The data contain some 72,000 clones, around 90% of them singletons. Germline assignment: CDR1 MNHEY and CDR2 SMNVEV (reference sequence). Trimming cost V 5 bases and J 1 base; bases outside gene matches: 4. The CDR3 spans 16 residues. V is TRBV27 and J is TRBJ2-4; 11 nucleotides agree with TRBD2. The sequenced sample was peripheral blood. The source of this sequence is a man aged 45 to 65 with active COVID-19. The CDR3 DNA reads TGTGCCAGCAGTCTAGCGGGAGGTCTGGCCAAAAACATTCAGTACTTC. Translating it yields CASSLAGGLAKNIQYF.